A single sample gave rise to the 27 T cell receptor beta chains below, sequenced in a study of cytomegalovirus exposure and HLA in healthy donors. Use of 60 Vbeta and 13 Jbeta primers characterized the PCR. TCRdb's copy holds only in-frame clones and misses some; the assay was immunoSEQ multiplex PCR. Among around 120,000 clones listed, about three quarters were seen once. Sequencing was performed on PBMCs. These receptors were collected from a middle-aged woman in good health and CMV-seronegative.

DNA for the CDR3: TGTGCCAGCTCACCAAATAGTTTTTCCTACGAGCAGTACTTC. This sequence encodes CASSPNSFSYEQYF. The chain employs TRBV18 and TRBJ2-7; D ambiguous. The CDR3 extends over 14 amino acids. V dropped 2 bases and J dropped 1 base, with 9 bases sitting between them. Germline CDR1 KGHSH, CDR2 LQKENI.

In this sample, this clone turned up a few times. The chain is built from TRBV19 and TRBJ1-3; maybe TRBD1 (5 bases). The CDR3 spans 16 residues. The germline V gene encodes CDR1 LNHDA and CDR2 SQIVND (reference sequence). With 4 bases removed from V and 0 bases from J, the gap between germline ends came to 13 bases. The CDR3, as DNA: TGTGCCAGTAGTACCAGCGGGGGGAGCTCTGGAAACACCATATATTTT. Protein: CASSTSGGSSGNTIYF.

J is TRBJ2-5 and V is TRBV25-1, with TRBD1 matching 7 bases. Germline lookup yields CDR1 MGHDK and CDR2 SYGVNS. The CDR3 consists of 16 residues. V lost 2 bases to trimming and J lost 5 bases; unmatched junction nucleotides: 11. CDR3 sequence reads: CASSEGRDSRRETQYF. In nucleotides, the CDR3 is TGTGCCAGCAGTGAAGGCCGGGACAGCCGGCGGGAGACCCAGTACTTC.

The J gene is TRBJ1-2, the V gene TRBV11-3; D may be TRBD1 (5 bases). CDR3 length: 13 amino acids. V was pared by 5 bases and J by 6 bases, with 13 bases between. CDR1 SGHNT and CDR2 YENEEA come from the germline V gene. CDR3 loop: CASSGLAGDGYTF. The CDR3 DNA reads TGTGCCAGCAGCGGTCTAGCGGGGGATGGCTACACCTTC.

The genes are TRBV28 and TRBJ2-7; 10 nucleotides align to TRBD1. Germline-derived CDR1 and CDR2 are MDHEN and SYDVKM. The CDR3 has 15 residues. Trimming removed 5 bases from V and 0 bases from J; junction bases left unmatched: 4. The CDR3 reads CASSPTGGASYEQYF. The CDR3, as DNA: TGTGCCAGCAGTCCGACAGGGGGCGCCTCCTACGAGCAGTACTTC.

As DNA, the CDR3 is TGTGCCAGCAGCACGATCGGGACTAGCGGCACCGGGGAGCTGTTTTTT. It encodes CASSTIGTSGTGELFF. V and J are TRBV7-3 and TRBJ2-2, with TRBD2 identical over 11 bases. Trimming at V came to 5 bases and at J to 4 bases, leaving 6 bases not matched to a gene. This CDR3 spans 16 amino acids. Germline lookup yields CDR1 SGHTA and CDR2 FQGTGA.

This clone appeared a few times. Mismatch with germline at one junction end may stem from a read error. Here the CDR3 reads CSSSLAGEQYF. The CDR3 DNA follows: TGTTCCAGCAGCTTAGCCGGTGAGCAGTACTTC. The J gene is TRBJ2-7, the V gene TRBV7-9; D ambiguous. Per the germline V gene, CDR1 is SEHNR and CDR2 is FQNEAQ (reference sequence). The CDR3 is 11 residues long.

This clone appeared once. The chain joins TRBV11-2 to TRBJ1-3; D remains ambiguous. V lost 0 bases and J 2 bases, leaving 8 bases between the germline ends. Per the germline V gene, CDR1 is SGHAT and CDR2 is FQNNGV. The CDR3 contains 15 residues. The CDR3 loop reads CASSLDPGTGNTIYF. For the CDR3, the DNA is TGTGCCAGCAGCTTAGATCCAGGTACTGGAAACACCATATATTTT. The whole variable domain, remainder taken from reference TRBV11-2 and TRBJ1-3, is EAGVAQSPRYKIIEKRQSVAFWCNPISGHATLYWYQQILGQGPKLLIQFQNNGVVDDSQLPKDRFSAERLKGVDSTLKIQPAKLEDSAVYLCASSLDPGTGNTIYFGEGSWLTVV.

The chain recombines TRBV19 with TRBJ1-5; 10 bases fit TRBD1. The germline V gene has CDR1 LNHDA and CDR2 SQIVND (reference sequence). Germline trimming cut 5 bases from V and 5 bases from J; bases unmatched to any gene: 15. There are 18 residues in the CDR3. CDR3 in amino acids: CASSQRDRGRLFDQPQHF. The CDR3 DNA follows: TGTGCCAGTAGTCAAAGGGACAGGGGCCGCCTATTTGATCAGCCCCAGCATTTT.

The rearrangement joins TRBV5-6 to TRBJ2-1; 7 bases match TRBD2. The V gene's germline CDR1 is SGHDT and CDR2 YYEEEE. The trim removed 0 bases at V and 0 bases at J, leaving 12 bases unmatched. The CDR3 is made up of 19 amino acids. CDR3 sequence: CASSLEARVGGSSYNEQFF. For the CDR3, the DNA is TGTGCCAGCAGCTTGGAAGCTAGAGTGGGGGGGAGCTCCTACAATGAGCAGTTCTTC.

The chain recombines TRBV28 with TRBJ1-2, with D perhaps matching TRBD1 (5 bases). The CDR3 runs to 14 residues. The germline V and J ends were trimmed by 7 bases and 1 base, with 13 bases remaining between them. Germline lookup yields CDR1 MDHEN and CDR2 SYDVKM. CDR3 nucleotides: TGTGCCAGCACCCGATGGGGGGATAACTATGGCTACACCTTC. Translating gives CASTRWGDNYGYTF.

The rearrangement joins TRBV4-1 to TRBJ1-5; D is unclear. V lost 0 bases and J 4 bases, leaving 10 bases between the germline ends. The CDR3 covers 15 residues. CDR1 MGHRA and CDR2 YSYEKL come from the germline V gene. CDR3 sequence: CASSQDTGNNQPQHF. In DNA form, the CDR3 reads TGCGCCAGCAGCCAAGATACCGGGAATAATCAGCCCCAGCATTTT.

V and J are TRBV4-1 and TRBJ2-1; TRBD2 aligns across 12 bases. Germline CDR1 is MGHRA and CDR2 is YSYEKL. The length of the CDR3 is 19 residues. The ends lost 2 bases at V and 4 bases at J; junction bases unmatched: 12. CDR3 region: CASSQRLAGGGGSYNEQFF. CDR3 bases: TGCGCCAGCAGCCAACGGCTAGCGGGAGGGGGGGGGTCATACAATGAGCAGTTCTTC.

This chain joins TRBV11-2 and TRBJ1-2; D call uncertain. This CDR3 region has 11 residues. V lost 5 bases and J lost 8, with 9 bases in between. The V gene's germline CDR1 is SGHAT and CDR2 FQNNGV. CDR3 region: CASSTREGYTF. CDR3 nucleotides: TGTGCCAGCAGCACCCGGGAGGGCTACACCTTC.

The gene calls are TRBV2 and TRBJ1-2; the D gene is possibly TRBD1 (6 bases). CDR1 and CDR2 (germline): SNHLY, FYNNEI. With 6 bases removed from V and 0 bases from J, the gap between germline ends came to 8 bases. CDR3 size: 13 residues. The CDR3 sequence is CASRRDTNYGYTF. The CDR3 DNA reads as TGTGCCAGCAGGAGGGACACTAACTATGGCTACACCTTC.

The CDR3 nucleotides are TGTGCCACCAGCAGAGATCAGGGGGCGGACAGTCAGTACTTC. This codes for CATSRDQGADSQYF. The chain combines TRBV15 with TRBJ2-4; TRBD1 aligns across 8 bases. The junction had 7 bases not matched to a gene; V was cut back by 0 bases and J by 12 bases. The length of the CDR3 is 14 residues. CDR1 is LNHNV and CDR2 is YYDKDF in the germline V gene (reference sequence). The full variable domain, with the rest looked up from reference TRBV15 and TRBJ2-4, is DAMVIQNPRYQVTQFGKPVTLSCSQTLNHNVMYWYQQKSSQAPKLLFHYYDKDFNNEADTPDNFQSRRPNTSFCFLDIRSPGLGDTAMYLCATSRDQGADSQYFGAGTRLSVL.

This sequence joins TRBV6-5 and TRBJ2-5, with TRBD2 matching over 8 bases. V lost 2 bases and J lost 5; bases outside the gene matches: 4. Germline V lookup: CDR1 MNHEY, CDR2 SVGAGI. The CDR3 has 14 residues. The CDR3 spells CASSYGRGAETQYF. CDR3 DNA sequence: TGTGCCAGCAGTTACGGGCGGGGGGCGGAGACCCAGTACTTC.

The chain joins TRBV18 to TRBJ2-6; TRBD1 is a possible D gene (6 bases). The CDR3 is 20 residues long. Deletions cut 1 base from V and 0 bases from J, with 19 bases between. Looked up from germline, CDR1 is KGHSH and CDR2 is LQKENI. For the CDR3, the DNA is TGTGCCAGCTCACCACTGTACTTCGGACAGATGAGCTCTGGGGCCAACGTCCTGACTTTC. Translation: CASSPLYFGQMSSGANVLTF.

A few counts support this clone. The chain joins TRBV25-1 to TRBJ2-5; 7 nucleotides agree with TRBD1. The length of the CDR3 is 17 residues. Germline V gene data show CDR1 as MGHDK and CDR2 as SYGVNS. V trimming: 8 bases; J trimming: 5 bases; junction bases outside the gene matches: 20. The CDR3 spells CASVLGPTGTSGETQYF. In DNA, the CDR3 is TGTGCCAGCGTCTTAGGGCCGACAGGGACCTCTGGGGAGACCCAGTACTTC.

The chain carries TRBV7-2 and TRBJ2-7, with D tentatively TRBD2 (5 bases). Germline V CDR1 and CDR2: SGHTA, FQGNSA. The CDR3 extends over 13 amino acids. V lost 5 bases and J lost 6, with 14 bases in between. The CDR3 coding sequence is TGTGCCAGCAGCCCCCGGATCCGGGGCGAGCAGTACTTC. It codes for CASSPRIRGEQYF.

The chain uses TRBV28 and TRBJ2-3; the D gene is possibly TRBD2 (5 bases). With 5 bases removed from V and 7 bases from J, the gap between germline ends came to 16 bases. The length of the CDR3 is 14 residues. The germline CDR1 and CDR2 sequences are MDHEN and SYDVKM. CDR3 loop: CASSPRNRGNTQYF. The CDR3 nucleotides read TGTGCCAGCAGTCCCCGTAATCGAGGGAATACGCAGTATTTT.

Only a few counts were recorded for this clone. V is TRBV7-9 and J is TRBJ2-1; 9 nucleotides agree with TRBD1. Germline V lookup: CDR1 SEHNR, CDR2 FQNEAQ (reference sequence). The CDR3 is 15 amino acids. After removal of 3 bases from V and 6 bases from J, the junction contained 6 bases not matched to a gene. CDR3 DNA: TGTGCCAGCAGCTTGAGCGGACAGGGGCGCAATGAGCAGTTCTTC. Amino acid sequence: CASSLSGQGRNEQFF. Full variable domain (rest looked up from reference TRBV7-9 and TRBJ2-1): DTGVSQNPRHKITKRGQNVTFRCDPISEHNRLYWYRQTLGQGPEFLTYFQNEAQLEKSRLLSDRFSAERPKGSFSTLEIQRTEQGDSAMYLCASSLSGQGRNEQFFGPGTRLTVL.

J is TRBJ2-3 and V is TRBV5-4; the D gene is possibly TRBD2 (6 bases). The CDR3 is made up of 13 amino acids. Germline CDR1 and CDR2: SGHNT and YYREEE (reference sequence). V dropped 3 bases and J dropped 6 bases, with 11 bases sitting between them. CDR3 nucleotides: TGTGCCAGCAGCTGGGACTGGAATGATACGCAGTATTTT. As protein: CASSWDWNDTQYF. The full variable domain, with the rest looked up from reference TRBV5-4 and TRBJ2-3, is ETGVTQSPTHLIKTRGQQVTLRCSSQSGHNTVSWYQQALGQGPQFIFQYYREEENGRGNFPPRFSGLQFPNYSSELNVNALELDDSALYLCASSWDWNDTQYFGPGTRLTVL.

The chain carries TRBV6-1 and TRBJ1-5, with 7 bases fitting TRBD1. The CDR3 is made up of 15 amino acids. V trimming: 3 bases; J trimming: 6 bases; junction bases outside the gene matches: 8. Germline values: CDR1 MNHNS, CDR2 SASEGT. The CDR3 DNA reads TGTGCCAGCAGTGAGTCGGAGGGGGCGGGTCAGCCCCAGCATTTT. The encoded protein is CASSESEGAGQPQHF.

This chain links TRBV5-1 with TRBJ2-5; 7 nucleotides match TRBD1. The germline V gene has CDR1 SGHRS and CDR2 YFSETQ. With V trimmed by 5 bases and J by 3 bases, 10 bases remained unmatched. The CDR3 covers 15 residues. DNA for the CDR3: TGCGCCAGCAGGTGGAGCCGGGACAGAAAAGAGACCCAGTACTTC. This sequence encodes CASRWSRDRKETQYF.

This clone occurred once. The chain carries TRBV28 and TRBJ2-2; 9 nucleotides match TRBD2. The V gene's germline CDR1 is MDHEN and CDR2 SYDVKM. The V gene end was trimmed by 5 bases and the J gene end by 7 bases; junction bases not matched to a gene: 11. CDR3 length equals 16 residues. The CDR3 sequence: CASSQAGAGGNGELFF. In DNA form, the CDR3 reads TGTGCCAGCAGTCAAGCTGGAGCGGGAGGTAACGGGGAGCTGTTTTTT.

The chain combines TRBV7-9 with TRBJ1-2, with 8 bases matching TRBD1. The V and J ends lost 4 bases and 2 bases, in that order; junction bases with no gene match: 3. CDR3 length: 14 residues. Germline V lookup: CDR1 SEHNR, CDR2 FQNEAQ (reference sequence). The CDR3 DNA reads TGTGCCAGCAGCTCGGACAGGGCGAACTATGGCTACACCTTC. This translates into CASSSDRANYGYTF.